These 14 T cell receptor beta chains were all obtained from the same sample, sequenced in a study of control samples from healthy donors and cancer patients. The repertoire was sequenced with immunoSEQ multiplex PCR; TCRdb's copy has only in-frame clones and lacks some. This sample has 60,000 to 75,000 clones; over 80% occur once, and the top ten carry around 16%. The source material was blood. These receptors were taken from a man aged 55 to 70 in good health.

The CDR3 protein is CASSLRGNTIYF. The CDR3 nucleotides read TGTGCCAGCAGCTTACGGGGAAACACCATATATTTT. The chain joins TRBV7-6 to TRBJ1-3; D gene ambiguous. Trimming took off 2 bases at V and 4 bases at J, with 3 bases between the two ends. This CDR3 is 12 amino acids long. Germline V lookup: CDR1 SGHVS, CDR2 FNYEAQ.

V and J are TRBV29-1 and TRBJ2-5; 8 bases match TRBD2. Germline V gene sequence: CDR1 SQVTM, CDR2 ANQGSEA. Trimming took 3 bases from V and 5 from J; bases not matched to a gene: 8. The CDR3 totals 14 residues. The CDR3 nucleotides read TGCAGCGTTGAGGAGCGGGAGCAGTTGGAGACCCAGTACTTC. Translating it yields CSVEEREQLETQYF. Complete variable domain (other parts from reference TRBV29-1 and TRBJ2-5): SAVISQKPSRDICQRGTSLTIQCQVDSQVTMMFWYRQQPGQSLTLIATANQGSEATYESGFVIDKFPISRPNLTFSTLTVSNMSPEDSSIYLCSVEEREQLETQYFGPGTRLLVL.

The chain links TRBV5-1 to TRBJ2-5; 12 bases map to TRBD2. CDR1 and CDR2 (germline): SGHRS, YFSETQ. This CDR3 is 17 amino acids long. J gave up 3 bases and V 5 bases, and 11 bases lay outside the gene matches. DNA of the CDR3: TGCGCCAGCAGACGACTAGCGGGAGCTCATATTGAAGAGACCCAGTACTTC. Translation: CASRRLAGAHIEETQYF. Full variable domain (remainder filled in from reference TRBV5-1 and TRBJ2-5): KAGVTQTPRYLIKTRGQQVTLSCSPISGHRSVSWYQQTPGQGLQFLFEYFSETQRNKGNFPGRFSGRQFSNSRSEMNVSTLELGDSALYLCASRRLAGAHIEETQYFGPGTRLLVL.

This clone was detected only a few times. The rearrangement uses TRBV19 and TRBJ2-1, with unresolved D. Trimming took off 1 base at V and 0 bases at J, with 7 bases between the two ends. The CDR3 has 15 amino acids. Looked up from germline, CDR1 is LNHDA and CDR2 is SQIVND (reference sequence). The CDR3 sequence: CASSIVARSYNEQFF. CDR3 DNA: TGTGCCAGTAGTATAGTGGCGCGCTCCTACAATGAGCAGTTCTTC.

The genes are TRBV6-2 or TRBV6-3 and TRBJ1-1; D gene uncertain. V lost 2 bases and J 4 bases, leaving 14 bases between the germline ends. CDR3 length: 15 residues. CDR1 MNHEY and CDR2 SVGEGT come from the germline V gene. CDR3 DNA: TGTGCCAGCAGTTACGACCCCTTACAAAGCACTGAAGCTTTCTTT. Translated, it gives CASSYDPLQSTEAFF.

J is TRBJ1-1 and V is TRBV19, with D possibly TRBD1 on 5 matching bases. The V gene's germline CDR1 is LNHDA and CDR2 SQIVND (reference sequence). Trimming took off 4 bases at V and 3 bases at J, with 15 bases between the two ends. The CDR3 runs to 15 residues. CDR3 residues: CASSNRAGIDTEAFF. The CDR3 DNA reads TGTGCCAGTAGTAATCGAGCAGGGATCGACACTGAAGCTTTCTTT.

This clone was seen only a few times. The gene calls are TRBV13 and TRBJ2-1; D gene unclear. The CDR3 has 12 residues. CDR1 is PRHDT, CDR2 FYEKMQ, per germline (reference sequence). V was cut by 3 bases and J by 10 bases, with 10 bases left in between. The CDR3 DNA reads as TGTGCCAGCAGCTTTCGCGACGGCGAGCAGTTCTTC. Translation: CASSFRDGEQFF. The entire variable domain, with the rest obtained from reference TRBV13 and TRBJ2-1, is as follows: AAGVIQSPRHLIKEKRETATLKCYPIPRHDTVYWYQQGPGQDPQFLISFYEKMQSDKGSIPDRFSAQQFSDYHSELNMSSLELGDSALYFCASSFRDGEQFFGPGTRLTVL.

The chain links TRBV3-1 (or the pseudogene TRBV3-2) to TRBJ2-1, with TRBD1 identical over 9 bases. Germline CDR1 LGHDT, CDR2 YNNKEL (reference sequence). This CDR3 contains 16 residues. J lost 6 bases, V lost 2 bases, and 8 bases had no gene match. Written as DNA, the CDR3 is TGTGCCAGCAGCCAACAAGCCCCGGGACAGGGCAATGAGCAGTTCTTC. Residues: CASSQQAPGQGNEQFF.

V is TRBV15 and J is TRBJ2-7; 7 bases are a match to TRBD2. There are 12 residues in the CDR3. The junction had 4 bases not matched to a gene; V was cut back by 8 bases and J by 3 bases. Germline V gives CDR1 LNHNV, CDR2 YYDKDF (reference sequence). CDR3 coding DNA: TGTGCCACCTCTTGGGAGGGCTACGAGCAGTACTTC. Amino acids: CATSWEGYEQYF.

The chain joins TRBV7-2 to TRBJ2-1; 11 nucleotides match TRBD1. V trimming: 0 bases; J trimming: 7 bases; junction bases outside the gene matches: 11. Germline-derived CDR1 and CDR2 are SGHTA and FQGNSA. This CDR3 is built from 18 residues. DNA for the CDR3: TGTGCCAGCAGCTTAGCTTTGTTGTCGGACAGGGGGCGAAATGAGCAGTTCTTC. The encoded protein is CASSLALLSDRGRNEQFF.

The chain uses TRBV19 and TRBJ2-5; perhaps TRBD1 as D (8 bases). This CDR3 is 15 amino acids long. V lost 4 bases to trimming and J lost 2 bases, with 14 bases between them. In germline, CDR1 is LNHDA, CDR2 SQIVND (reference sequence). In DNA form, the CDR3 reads TGTGCCAGTAGTAGGGGGGGACAGGATCAAGAGACCCAGTACTTC. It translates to CASSRGGQDQETQYF.

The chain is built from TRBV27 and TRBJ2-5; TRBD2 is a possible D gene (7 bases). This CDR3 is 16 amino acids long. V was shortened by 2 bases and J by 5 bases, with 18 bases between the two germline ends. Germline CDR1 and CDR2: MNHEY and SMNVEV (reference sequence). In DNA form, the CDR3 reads TGTGCCAGCAGTTTAAGGGGGGGTAGCTGGTGGGAGACCCAGTACTTC. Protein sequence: CASSLRGGSWWETQYF.

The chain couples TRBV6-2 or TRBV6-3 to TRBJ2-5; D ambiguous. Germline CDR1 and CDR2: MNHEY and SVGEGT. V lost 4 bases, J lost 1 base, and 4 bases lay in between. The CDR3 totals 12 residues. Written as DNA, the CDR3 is TGTGCCAGCAGTTTCCCCCAAGAGACCCAGTACTTC. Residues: CASSFPQETQYF.

This CDR3 reads CASSFPLAGEDNEQFF. The CDR3, as DNA: TGTGCCAGCAGTTTTCCCCTAGCGGGAGAGGACAATGAGCAGTTCTTC. This chain uses TRBV28 with TRBJ2-1; TRBD2 aligns across 10 bases. The CDR3 loop spans 16 amino acids. V lost 3 bases to trimming and J lost 5 bases; unmatched junction nucleotides: 7. Looked up from germline, CDR1 is MDHEN and CDR2 is SYDVKM.